These 24 T cell receptor beta chains originate from one sample sequenced in a study of blood T cell repertoires in COVID-19. Using immunoSEQ multiplex PCR, the repertoire was profiled, and TCRdb retains in-frame clones only, with some absent. Of fewer than 500,000 clones listed, 85% to 90% are singletons. Sequenced input: PBMCs or T cells enriched from blood (not recorded which). The receptors were sampled from a man aged 25-40 years who had recovered from COVID-19.

The chain recombines TRBV6-5 with TRBJ1-2; 7 bases agree with TRBD1. There are 12 residues in the CDR3. V lost 6 bases, J lost 8 bases, and 6 bases stayed unmatched. Per the germline V gene, CDR1 is MNHEY and CDR2 is SVGAGI. CDR3 DNA: TGTGCCAGCAGGCCACAGGGGAGAGGCTACACCTTC. It codes for CASRPQGRGYTF.

V usage is TRBV19 and J usage is TRBJ1-5; D remains ambiguous. Germline-derived CDR1 and CDR2 are LNHDA and SQIVND (reference sequence). The V gene lost 0 bases and the J gene lost 5 bases, with 11 bases spanning the gap. This CDR3 contains 15 residues. CDR3 amino acids: CASSIELQSHQPQHF. The CDR3 DNA sequence: TGTGCCAGTAGTATAGAGCTACAGAGCCATCAGCCCCAGCATTTT. Based on the CDR3 plus reference TRBV19 and TRBJ1-5, the full variable domain is DGGITQSPKYLFRKEGQNVTLSCEQNLNHDAMYWYRQDPGQGLRLIYYSQIVNDFQKGDIAEGYSVSREKKESFPLTVTSAQKNPTAFYLCASSIELQSHQPQHFGDGTRLSIL.

J is TRBJ1-5 and V is TRBV24-1; TRBD1 matches at 8 bases. The V and J ends lost 6 bases and 2 bases, in that order; junction bases with no gene match: 5. This CDR3 is 15 amino acids long. CDR1 is KGHDR, CDR2 SFDVKD, per germline. The CDR3 DNA is TGTGCCACCAGTACCGACAGGGGTGGCAATCAGCCCCAGCATTTT. This sequence encodes CATSTDRGGNQPQHF.

This rearrangement joins TRBV18 to TRBJ1-2, with 7 bases lining up with TRBD1. Per the germline V gene, CDR1 is KGHSH and CDR2 is LQKENI. V trimming: 3 bases; J trimming: 8 bases; junction bases outside the gene matches: 9. This CDR3 has 14 amino acids. In DNA, the CDR3 is TGTGCCAGCTCACCGAAAGTAGGGGGCGCGGGCTACACCTTC. Its protein is CASSPKVGGAGYTF.

The chain combines TRBV7-9 with TRBJ2-7; 8 bases map to TRBD1. V lost 4 bases to trimming and J lost 2 bases; unmatched junction nucleotides: 10. From germline, CDR1 is SEHNR and CDR2 FQNEAQ (reference sequence). CDR3 size: 16 residues. The chain's CDR3 is CASSSGLEQGAYEQYF. CDR3 coding DNA: TGTGCCAGCAGCTCAGGGCTGGAACAGGGGGCCTACGAGCAGTACTTC.

The chain is built from TRBV14 and TRBJ1-6, with D possibly being TRBD1 (6 bases). The CDR3 spans 15 residues. CDR1 is SGHDN, CDR2 FVKESK, per germline. Trimming left V 2 bases short and J 8 bases short, with 13 bases between. This CDR3 is CASSQQTGGYSPLHF. The DNA of the CDR3 is TGTGCCAGCAGCCAACAGACAGGCGGCTATTCACCCCTCCACTTT. The whole variable domain, filled in from reference TRBV14 and TRBJ1-6, reads EAGVTQFPSHSVIEKGQTVTLRCDPISGHDNLYWYRRVMGKEIKFLLHFVKESKQDESGMPNNRFLAERTGGTYSTLKVQPAELEDSGVYFCASSQQTGGYSPLHFGNGTRLTVT.

The chain couples TRBV14 to TRBJ1-6; TRBD1 matches 7 bases. The germline CDR1 and CDR2 sequences are SGHDN and FVKESK. The CDR3 runs to 16 residues. With 1 base clipped from V and 10 bases from J, the junction kept 10 bases outside the gene matches. The CDR3 sequence: CASSQAGGSMVSPLHF. CDR3 coding DNA: TGTGCCAGCAGCCAAGCAGGGGGTTCTATGGTGTCACCCCTCCACTTT.

The chain's CDR3 is CASSRDSILGTEAFF. CDR3 bases: TGTGCCAGCAGTAGGGACAGTATTCTAGGGACTGAAGCTTTCTTT. The chain is built from TRBV5-4 and TRBJ1-1, with 7 bases aligning to TRBD1. Germline V gives CDR1 SGHNT, CDR2 YYREEE (reference sequence). Trimming cost V 5 bases and J 5 bases; bases outside gene matches: 12. The CDR3 spans 15 residues.

This chain uses TRBV27 with TRBJ2-1; 8 bases map to TRBD1. Germline CDR1 MNHEY, CDR2 SMNVEV (reference sequence). Losses at the gene ends were 7 bases for V and 7 bases for J; bases not matched to a gene: 18. This CDR3 contains 17 residues. CDR3 amino acids: CASTRREPGGSGNEQFF. DNA of the CDR3: TGTGCCAGCACCCGCCGGGAGCCAGGGGGCTCGGGGAATGAGCAGTTCTTC.

The CDR3 loop is CASSYGTSDYNEQFF. In DNA form, the CDR3 reads TGTGCCAGCAGCTACGGGACTAGCGACTACAATGAGCAGTTCTTC. V and J are TRBV7-2 and TRBJ2-1, with 10 bases lining up with TRBD2. The CDR3 runs to 15 residues. V was clipped by 4 bases and J by 3 bases; unmatched bases: 3. Germline CDR1 reads SGHTA; CDR2 reads FQGNSA.

This chain joins TRBV6-5 and TRBJ2-4, with a possible D match to TRBD2 (7 bases). The CDR3 covers 13 residues. The V and J ends lost 7 bases and 6 bases respectively, with 13 bases between them. Germline assignment: CDR1 MNHEY and CDR2 SVGAGI. CDR3 region: CASKGGDSNIQYF. CDR3 sequence (DNA): TGTGCCAGCAAAGGGGGGGATTCAAACATTCAGTACTTC.

The chain combines TRBV18 with TRBJ1-1; TRBD1 matches at 7 bases. With 4 bases clipped from V and 1 base from J, the junction kept 3 bases outside the gene matches. The CDR3 is 14 amino acids. CDR1 and CDR2 (germline): KGHSH, LQKENI. The CDR3 loop is CASSLGQANTEAFF. CDR3 DNA: TGTGCCAGCTCACTAGGACAGGCGAACACTGAAGCTTTCTTT.

A single count supports this clone. This chain uses TRBV13 with TRBJ1-4; D gene uncertain. Between the trimmed V and J ends, which lost 3 bases and 8 bases, there was a span of 13 bases. The CDR3 is 14 residues long. The germline CDR1 and CDR2 sequences are PRHDT and FYEKMQ (reference sequence). CDR3 in amino acids: CASSFGPPGEKLFF. DNA for the CDR3: TGTGCCAGCAGCTTCGGACCTCCGGGGGAAAAACTGTTTTTT.

The rearrangement joins TRBV29-1 to TRBJ2-1, with 11 bases identical to TRBD2. The germline V gene has CDR1 SQVTM and CDR2 ANQGSEA. This CDR3 spans 16 amino acids. Trimming took 6 bases from V and 2 from J; bases not matched to a gene: 9. CDR3 sequence reads: CSVEGTSGTAYNEQFF. CDR3 in DNA: TGCAGCGTGGAGGGGACTAGCGGAACCGCCTACAATGAGCAGTTCTTC.

This chain joins TRBV24-1 and TRBJ1-2; maybe TRBD1 (5 bases). V was clipped by 3 bases and J by 1 base, with 17 bases between them. The CDR3 consists of 17 residues. Germline CDR1 and CDR2: KGHDR and SFDVKD. The CDR3 loop is CATSDLGQVPLNYGYTF. The CDR3 bases are TGTGCCACCAGTGATCTTGGACAAGTCCCCCTTAACTATGGCTACACCTTC.

V usage is TRBV7-8 and J usage is TRBJ2-1, with D perhaps TRBD2 (5 bases). Looked up from germline, CDR1 is SGHVS and CDR2 is FQNEAQ. Trimming took 1 base from V and 5 from J, leaving 12 bases between them. The CDR3 totals 15 residues. The CDR3: CASSLGPGSNNEQFF. As DNA, the CDR3 is TGTGCCAGCAGCTTAGGCCCGGGGTCTAACAATGAGCAGTTCTTC.

The chain has TRBV5-1 and TRBJ1-5; unclear D gene. The germline V gene has CDR1 SGHRS and CDR2 YFSETQ. V lost 0 bases and J 3 bases, leaving 4 bases between the germline ends. CDR3 length: 13 residues. This chain's CDR3 is CASSLEANQPQHF. For the CDR3, the DNA is TGCGCCAGCAGCTTGGAAGCCAATCAGCCCCAGCATTTT.

For the CDR3, the DNA is TGTGCCAGCAGCCCCACAGGGGGATCGCATCAGCCCCAGCATTTT. Its protein is CASSPTGGSHQPQHF. The chain couples TRBV5-5 to TRBJ1-5; 8 bases align to TRBD1. The CDR3 is 15 amino acids. The V gene end was trimmed by 4 bases and the J gene end by 5 bases; junction bases not matched to a gene: 8. The V gene's germline CDR1 is SGHKS and CDR2 YYEKEE (reference sequence).

The chain uses TRBV29-1 and TRBJ1-1; no clear D. V shed 0 bases and J shed 0 bases, with 5 bases lying between them. CDR1 is SQVTM, CDR2 ANQGSEA, per germline. The CDR3 runs to 13 residues. This chain's CDR3 is CSVEDPLNTEAFF. CDR3 DNA sequence: TGCAGCGTTGAAGATCCGTTGAACACTGAAGCTTTCTTT.

The gene calls are TRBV4-1 and TRBJ1-2; D uncertain. CDR3 length: 17 residues. Germline assignment: CDR1 MGHRA and CDR2 YSYEKL. Trimming stripped 3 bases from V and 4 bases from J, with 21 bases between. CDR3 sequence (DNA): TGCGCCAGCAGCCATATATCTGCAAGTTCCGCTATCTATGGCTACACCTTC. Translating gives CASSHISASSAIYGYTF.

The chain uses TRBV12-3 or TRBV12-4 and TRBJ1-2; perhaps TRBD1 as D (5 bases). Trimming left V 5 bases short and J 8 bases short, with 15 bases between. This CDR3 has 13 residues. The DNA of the CDR3 is TGTGCCAGCAGTCGTAACCGACAGCGAGGCTACACCTTC. Protein: CASSRNRQRGYTF.

Notes on this clone: The sample holds other DNA sequences that translate to the same CDR3. V is TRBV28 and J is TRBJ2-1; 11 bases fit TRBD2. The CDR3 sequence is 15 residues long. V dropped 5 bases and J dropped 4; count of bases not matched to a gene: 4. The germline gives CDR1 MDHEN, CDR2 SYDVKM. CDR3 nucleotides: TGTGCCAGCAGTCTAACTAGCGGGAGATACAATGAGCAGTTCTTC. As protein: CASSLTSGRYNEQFF.

This clone was seen just once. The chain recombines TRBV28 with TRBJ2-7, with D unresolved. The CDR3 is 16 amino acids. Looked up from germline, CDR1 is MDHEN and CDR2 is SYDVKM. Trimming removed 6 bases at V and 5 bases at J, with 23 bases between. The CDR3 sequence is CASSPPSYLLRDEQYF. In DNA, the CDR3 is TGTGCCAGCAGCCCCCCGTCCTATCTTTTACGCGACGAGCAGTACTTC. The variable domain in full, with the rest retrieved from reference TRBV28 and TRBJ2-7, is DVKVTQSSRYLVKRTGEKVFLECVQDMDHENMFWYRQDPGLGLRLIYFSYDVKMKEKGDIPEGYSVSREKKERFSLILESASTNQTSMYLCASSPPSYLLRDEQYFGPGTRLTVT.

The J gene is TRBJ1-2, the V gene TRBV6-4, with D possibly being TRBD1 (6 bases). This CDR3 is built from 15 residues. V shed 1 base and J shed 8 bases, with 17 bases lying between them. Germline V gives CDR1 MRHNA, CDR2 SNTAGT. In nucleotides, the CDR3 is TGTGCCAGCAGTGACTTAACCTACCAGGGGCGAGGCTACACCTTC. As protein: CASSDLTYQGRGYTF.